The clone carrying this T cell receptor beta chain has ten or more counts. This sample stems from a study of T cells in Graves' hyperthyroidism and ophthalmopathy. The CDR3 runs to 15 residues. J was trimmed by 4 bases and V by 6 bases; bases with no gene match: 7. Germline loops: CDR1 SGHAT, CDR2 FQNNGV. Amplified TCR beta CDR3 regions derived from RNA transcripts. First-round RT-PCR with HTBI primers amplified the TCR CDR3 region. One entry per CDR3 protein results from TCRdb running MiXCR on the multiplex PCR reads. The table has about 400,000 distinct CDR3 sequences, 15% to 18% seen once. Among the patients, aged 18 to 65, hyperthyroidism was newly diagnosed and had lasted under 2 months. Before ophthalmopathy appeared, progressors gave blood at initial hyperthyroidism diagnosis.

The chain employs TRBV11-2 and TRBJ2-1; TRBD2 aligns across 9 bases. The source is a woman in her late teens or twenties with Graves' hyperthyroidism that later progressed to Graves' ophthalmopathy. The sequencing input was blood. CDR3: CASRLTSGVYNEQFF. CDR3 sequence (DNA): TGTGCCAGCAGGTTGACTAGCGGAGTTTACAATGAGCAGTTCTTC.